This record covers a single T cell receptor (beta chain). The antigen remains undetermined. The data are from a study of cytomegalovirus exposure and HLA in healthy donors. Whole-study results and caveats: The study put some 160 TCR beta chains on its list as cytomegalovirus-associated. A missense variant in DCLRE1C was later tied to TCR beta V- and J-gene trimming.

Between the trimmed V and J ends, which lost 2 bases and 6 bases, there was a span of 14 bases. This CDR3 is 14 amino acids long. Germline V lookup: CDR1 KGHSH, CDR2 LQKENI. The PCR used 60 Vbeta and 13 Jbeta primers. Some clones are missing from TCRdb's copy, which holds only in-frame ones; the method was immunoSEQ multiplex PCR. The table records 95,000 to 150,000 clones, about 62% of them present only once. The sequence was collected from a woman aged 35 to 49 in good health and CMV-seropositive. Sequenced material: PBMCs. The chain recombines TRBV18 with TRBJ2-7, with no clear D. CDR3 residues: CASSPTRITGEQYF. For the CDR3, the DNA is TGTGCCAGCTCACCAACCAGGATAACCGGCGAGCAGTACTTC.